This T cell receptor beta chain appears in the sequencing data of a study of siplizumab effects on memory and regulatory T cells. The repertoire was sequenced with immunoSEQ multiplex PCR; TCRdb's copy has only in-frame clones and lacks some. The table records about 91,000 clones, more than 85% of them present only once. The V gene's germline CDR1 is SEHNR and CDR2 FQNEAQ (reference sequence). The CDR3 runs 15 residues. Trimming cost V 3 bases and J 0 bases; bases outside gene matches: 4. Input material: CD8+ T cells sorted from blood. The chain links TRBV7-9 to TRBJ1-1; 7 bases align to TRBD1. The receptor comes from a human donor in good health. The CDR3 loop is CASSLTDRLNTEAFF. CDR3 bases: TGTGCCAGCAGCTTGACGGACAGGCTGAACACTGAAGCTTTCTTT.